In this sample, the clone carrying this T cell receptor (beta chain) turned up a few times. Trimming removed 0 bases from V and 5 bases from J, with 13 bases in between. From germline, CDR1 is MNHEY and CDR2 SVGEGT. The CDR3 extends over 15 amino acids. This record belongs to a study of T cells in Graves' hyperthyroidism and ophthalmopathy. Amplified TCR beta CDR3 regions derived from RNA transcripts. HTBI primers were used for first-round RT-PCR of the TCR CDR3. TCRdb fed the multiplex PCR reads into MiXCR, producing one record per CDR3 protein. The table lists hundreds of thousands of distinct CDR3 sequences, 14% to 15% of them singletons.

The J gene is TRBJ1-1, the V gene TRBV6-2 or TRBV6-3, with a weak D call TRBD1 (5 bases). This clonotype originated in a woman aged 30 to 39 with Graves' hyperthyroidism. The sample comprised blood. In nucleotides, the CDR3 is TGTGCCAGCAGTTACTCGACGGGGGGAGAGACTGAAGCTTTCTTT. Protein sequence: CASSYSTGGETEAFF.